The 24 T cell receptor beta chains presented below share a single source sample, sequenced in a study of Graves' ophthalmopathy and Graves' hyperthyroidism. The authors amplified TCR beta CDR3 regions from RNA transcripts. Second-round multiplex PCR came after a first-round RT-PCR that employed HTBI primers. One entry per CDR3 protein results from TCRdb running MiXCR on the multiplex PCR reads. Of about 700,000 distinct CDR3 sequences in the sample, about 38% are singletons; the top ten hold 3.3%. The sequenced material came from peripheral blood. These receptors all stem from an adult man with Graves' ophthalmopathy.

This clonotype was picked up many times. The V call is TRBV7-9, the J call TRBJ2-7; D perhaps matches TRBD1 (5 bases). The V end was cut by 3 bases, the J end by 4 bases, with 19 bases between. Per germline, CDR1 SEHNR and CDR2 FQNEAQ (reference sequence). This CDR3 is built from 16 residues. The CDR3 nucleotides read TGTGCCAGCAGCTTGCAGCTTCGAGCAGGGTCTTACGAGCAGTACTTC. It yields the protein CASSLQLRAGSYEQYF.

The genes are TRBV4-1 and TRBJ2-2; 9 bases are a match to TRBD1. The CDR3 runs 16 residues. V shed 0 bases and J 5 bases; nucleotides not matched to a gene: 4. The germline V gene has CDR1 MGHRA and CDR2 YSYEKL. The CDR3 DNA reads TGCGCCAGCAGCCAAGAGGGACAGGGCAGTACCGGGGAGCTGTTTTTT. It specifies CASSQEGQGSTGELFF.

This clonotype occurred many times. The junction does not match germline at one end; this may be a read error. V and J are TRBV10-2 and TRBJ2-1; D call uncertain. CDR3 length: 10 residues. From germline, CDR1 is WSHSY and CDR2 SAAADI. The CDR3 is CASSGNEQFF. The DNA of the CDR3 is TGTGCCAGCAGTGGTAATGAGCAGTTCTTC.

This clonotype has only one observation. This could be a read error, since a much larger clone is one nucleotide away. The CDR3 DNA follows: TGCAGTGCTAGGGAACCCACTGGGGCCAACGTCCTGACTTTC. Its protein product is CSAREPTGANVLTF. V is TRBV20-1 and J is TRBJ2-6; D is unresolved. The CDR3 runs 14 residues. Germline assignment: CDR1 DFQATT and CDR2 SNEGSKA (reference sequence). V lost 3 bases, J lost 2 bases, and 8 bases lay in between.

V is TRBV11-2 and J is TRBJ1-2, with D possibly matching TRBD1 (5 bases). There are 15 residues in the CDR3. Germline lookup yields CDR1 SGHAT and CDR2 FQNNGV. V lost 4 bases, J lost 2 bases, and 14 bases lay in between. CDR3 protein: CASSSGPEENYGYTF. The CDR3 coding sequence is TGTGCCAGCAGCTCGGGACCGGAGGAGAACTATGGCTACACCTTC.

This clonotype was seen repeatedly, ten times or more. This sequence joins TRBV15 and TRBJ1-2; 8 nucleotides agree with TRBD1. V trimming: 1 base; J trimming: 6 bases; junction bases outside the gene matches: 7. Germline V CDR1 and CDR2: LNHNV, YYDKDF (reference sequence). CDR3 length equals 15 residues. In DNA form, the CDR3 reads TGTGCCACCAGCAGAGGTTTGGCAGGGGGCGATGGCTACACCTTC. As protein: CATSRGLAGGDGYTF.

In its sample, this clonotype was seen a few times. V is TRBV10-2 and J is TRBJ2-3; either TRBD1 or TRBD2 may fit D (5 bases each). V gave up 6 bases and J gave up 5 bases, with 12 bases separating them. This CDR3 has 13 amino acids. Germline V gene data show CDR1 as WSHSY and CDR2 as SAAADI. The CDR3 region has the DNA TGCGCCAGCAGGGGGGACCAGGTAGATACGCAGTATTTT. Translating gives CASRGDQVDTQYF.

There are a few counts of this clonotype. The CDR3 reads CASSQPQGMNTEAFF. DNA of the CDR3: TGTGCCAGCAGCCAGCCACAGGGGATGAACACTGAAGCTTTCTTT. The chain combines TRBV14 with TRBJ1-1; TRBD1 matches 7 bases. This CDR3 contains 15 residues. The germline CDR1 and CDR2 sequences are SGHDN and FVKESK. After removal of 3 bases from V and 0 bases from J, the junction contained 4 bases not matched to a gene.

The genes are TRBV7-9 and TRBJ2-5, with D maybe TRBD2 (6 bases). V was clipped by 5 bases and J by 2 bases, with 18 bases between them. This CDR3 region has 16 residues. CDR1 and CDR2 from the germline V gene are SEHNR and FQNEAQ (reference sequence). CDR3 residues: CASSVRTGSLQETQYF. The CDR3 DNA reads as TGTGCCAGCAGCGTACGAACCGGGAGTTTACAAGAGACCCAGTACTTC.

This clonotype was seen ten or more times. J is TRBJ2-6 and V is TRBV15; D gene uncertain. V lost 1 base and J lost 2, with 6 bases in between. CDR1 and CDR2 (germline): LNHNV, YYDKDF (reference sequence). The CDR3 length is 15 residues. This chain's CDR3 is CATSRGPPGANVLTF. DNA for the CDR3: TGTGCCACCAGCAGAGGACCACCTGGGGCCAACGTCCTGACTTTC. The whole variable domain, filled in from reference TRBV15 and TRBJ2-6, reads DAMVIQNPRYQVTQFGKPVTLSCSQTLNHNVMYWYQQKSSQAPKLLFHYYDKDFNNEADTPDNFQSRRPNTSFCFLDIRSPGLGDTAMYLCATSRGPPGANVLTFGAGSRLTVL.

This clonotype was recorded a few times. This chain links TRBV20-1 with TRBJ1-1; 7 bases map to TRBD1. The CDR3 length is 13 residues. CDR1 DFQATT and CDR2 SNEGSKA come from the germline V gene (reference sequence). V dropped 5 bases and J dropped 5; count of bases not matched to a gene: 8. In nucleotides, the CDR3 is TGCAGTGCTTCGGGACAGTTGGGAACTGAAGCTTTCTTT. Its translation: CSASGQLGTEAFF.

This clonotype was detected ten times or more. The J gene is TRBJ1-1, the V gene TRBV12-3 or TRBV12-4; D might be TRBD1 (5 bases). V was pared by 4 bases and J by 1 base, with 10 bases between. The CDR3 length is 14 residues. CDR3 loop: CASSWGTQNTEAFF. The CDR3 coding sequence is TGTGCCAGCAGTTGGGGGACGCAGAACACTGAAGCTTTCTTT.

V is TRBV11-3 and J is TRBJ2-7; 9 bases agree with TRBD2. This CDR3 spans 14 amino acids. V was pared by 4 bases and J by 2 bases, with 3 bases of the junction left unmatched. Looked up from germline, CDR1 is SGHNT and CDR2 is YENEEA. The CDR3 sequence is CASSYERGAYEQYF. Here the CDR3 DNA reads TGTGCCAGCAGCTATGAGCGGGGGGCCTACGAGCAGTACTTC.

DNA of the CDR3: TGTGCCAGCAGTAGACCTTCGGACACGTACCAAGAGACCCAGTACTTC. Residues: CASSRPSDTYQETQYF. The J gene is TRBJ2-5, the V gene TRBV7-8; tentative D call: TRBD1 (5 bases). This CDR3 is built from 16 residues. V was clipped by 6 bases and J by 0 bases, with 17 bases between them. Per germline, CDR1 SGHVS and CDR2 FQNEAQ. Based on the CDR3 plus reference TRBV7-8 and TRBJ2-5, the full variable domain is GAGVSQSPRYKVAKRGQDVALRCDPISGHVSLFWYQQALGQGPEFLTYFQNEAQLDKSGLPSDRFFAERPEGSVSTLKIQRTQQEDSAVYLCASSRPSDTYQETQYFGPGTRLLVL.

This clonotype was picked up many times. The V and J genes are TRBV19 and TRBJ2-2; possible D gene TRBD1, 5 bases. The CDR3 has 11 residues. CDR1 is LNHDA, CDR2 SQIVND, per germline (reference sequence). Trimming pared 9 bases from V and 7 bases from J, leaving 9 bases between. The chain's CDR3 is CASQGLGELFF. CDR3 sequence (DNA): TGTGCCAGCCAGGGTCTCGGGGAGCTGTTTTTT.

V usage is TRBV29-1 and J usage is TRBJ1-1; D is uncertain. There are 11 residues in the CDR3. CDR1 is SQVTM, CDR2 ANQGSEA, per germline. Trimming left V 8 bases short and J 6 bases short, with 13 bases between. This CDR3 reads CSLKARSEAFF. DNA of the CDR3: TGCAGCTTAAAAGCAAGATCTGAAGCTTTCTTT.

This clonotype was counted ten times or more. V gene TRBV6-5 combines with J gene TRBJ1-2; D remains ambiguous. The CDR3 covers 14 residues. V was cut by 4 bases and J by 4 bases, with 13 bases left in between. CDR1 MNHEY and CDR2 SVGAGI come from the germline V gene. CDR3 sequence reads: CASSSPGEGYGYTF. The DNA of the CDR3 is TGTGCCAGCAGTTCCCCCGGGGAGGGCTATGGCTACACCTTC.

This clonotype was recorded at least ten times. The chain recombines TRBV7-9 with TRBJ1-3; D is ambiguous. In germline, CDR1 is SEHNR, CDR2 FQNEAQ (reference sequence). The CDR3 is 17 residues long. Between the trimmed V and J ends, which lost 4 bases and 0 bases, there was a span of 16 bases. CDR3 sequence (DNA): TGTGCCAGCAGCTCGCGAACACAGACTCTCTCTGGAAACACCATATATTTT. Its protein product is CASSSRTQTLSGNTIYF.

The sample holds a few counts of this clonotype. The rearrangement joins TRBV5-5 to TRBJ2-6, with D hard to call. There are 18 residues in the CDR3. Germline V lookup: CDR1 SGHKS, CDR2 YYEKEE (reference sequence). The V and J ends lost 4 bases and 0 bases respectively, with 17 bases between them. This CDR3 reads CASSQATMRSSGANVLTF. DNA for the CDR3: TGTGCCAGCAGCCAAGCTACAATGCGTTCCTCTGGGGCCAACGTCCTGACTTTC.

This chain connects TRBV7-9 to TRBJ2-3; 8 bases match TRBD1. The CDR3 length is 15 residues. V lost 5 bases to trimming and J lost 2 bases; unmatched junction nucleotides: 6. Germline assignment: CDR1 SEHNR and CDR2 FQNEAQ (reference sequence). The DNA of the CDR3 is TGTGCCAGCAGCATAAACAGGGGGACCACAGATACGCAGTATTTT. Amino acid sequence: CASSINRGTTDTQYF.

This rearrangement joins TRBV25-1 to TRBJ1-4; D perhaps matches TRBD1 (5 bases). Trimming removed 2 bases at V and 7 bases at J, with 20 bases between. The V gene's germline CDR1 is MGHDK and CDR2 SYGVNS. The CDR3 has 17 amino acids. The CDR3 here is CASSEITGQGITEKLFF. DNA for the CDR3: TGTGCCAGCAGTGAAATAACGGGGCAGGGAATTACTGAAAAACTGTTTTTT.

The chain combines TRBV20-1 with TRBJ2-3; D perhaps matches TRBD1 (5 bases). The CDR3 is 15 residues long. From germline, CDR1 is DFQATT and CDR2 SNEGSKA (reference sequence). Trimming cost V 1 base and J 1 base, with 12 bases left between them. CDR3 sequence: CSARVLRGGTDTQYF. In DNA form, the CDR3 reads TGCAGTGCTAGAGTGCTAAGGGGTGGCACAGATACGCAGTATTTT.

There are many counts of this clonotype. The chain uses TRBV6-2 or TRBV6-3 and TRBJ2-7, with 7 bases lining up with TRBD1. V was clipped by 10 bases and J by 4 bases; unmatched bases: 10. The germline V gene encodes CDR1 MNHEY and CDR2 SVGEGT. This CDR3 contains 13 residues. Written as DNA, the CDR3 is TGTGCCACGGAAGGGACAGCTACGTACGAGCAGTACTTC. It is translated as CATEGTATYEQYF.

The rearrangement uses TRBV10-3 and TRBJ1-5, with D possibly matching TRBD1 (5 bases). Germline lookup yields CDR1 ENHRY and CDR2 SYGVKD. V was cut by 0 bases and J by 5 bases, with 11 bases left in between. The CDR3 contains 15 residues. The CDR3 here is CAISESGEPHQPQHF. The CDR3 nucleotides read TGTGCCATCAGTGAGTCGGGGGAACCCCATCAGCCCCAGCATTTT.